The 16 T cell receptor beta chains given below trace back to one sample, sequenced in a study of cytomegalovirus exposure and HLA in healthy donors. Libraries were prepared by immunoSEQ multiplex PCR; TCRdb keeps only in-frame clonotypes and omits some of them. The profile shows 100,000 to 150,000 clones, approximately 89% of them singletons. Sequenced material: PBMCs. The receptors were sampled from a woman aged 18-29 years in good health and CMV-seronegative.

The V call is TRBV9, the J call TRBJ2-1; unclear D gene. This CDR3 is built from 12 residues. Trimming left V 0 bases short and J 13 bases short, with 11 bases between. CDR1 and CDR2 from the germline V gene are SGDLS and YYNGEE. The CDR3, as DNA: TGTGCCAGCAGCGTAGTGGCGGAACCCCAGTTCTTC. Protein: CASSVVAEPQFF.

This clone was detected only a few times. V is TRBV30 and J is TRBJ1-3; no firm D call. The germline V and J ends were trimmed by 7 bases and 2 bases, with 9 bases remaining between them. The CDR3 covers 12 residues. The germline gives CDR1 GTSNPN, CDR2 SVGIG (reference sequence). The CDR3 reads CASYRAGNTIYF. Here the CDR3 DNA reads TGTGCCTCCTATCGGGCTGGAAACACCATATATTTT.

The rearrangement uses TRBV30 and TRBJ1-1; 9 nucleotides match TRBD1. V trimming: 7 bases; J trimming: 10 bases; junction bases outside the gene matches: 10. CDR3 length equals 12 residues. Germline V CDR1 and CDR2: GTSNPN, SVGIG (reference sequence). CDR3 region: CALQGAKERAFF. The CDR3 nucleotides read TGTGCCTTACAGGGGGCGAAGGAACGAGCTTTCTTT.

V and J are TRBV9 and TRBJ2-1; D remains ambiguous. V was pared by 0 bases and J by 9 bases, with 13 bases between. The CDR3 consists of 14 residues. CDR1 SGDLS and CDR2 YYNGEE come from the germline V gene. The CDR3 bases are TGTGCCAGCAGCGTAGGAGGCGGTCAAGGTGAGCAGTTCTTC. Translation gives CASSVGGGQGEQFF.

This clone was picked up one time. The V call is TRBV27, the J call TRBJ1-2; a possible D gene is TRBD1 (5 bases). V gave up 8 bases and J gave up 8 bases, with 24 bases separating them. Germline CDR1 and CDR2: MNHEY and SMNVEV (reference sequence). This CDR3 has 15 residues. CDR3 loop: CASGFYSTGEIGYTF. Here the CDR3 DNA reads TGTGCCAGCGGATTCTACTCGACGGGGGAGATAGGCTACACCTTC.

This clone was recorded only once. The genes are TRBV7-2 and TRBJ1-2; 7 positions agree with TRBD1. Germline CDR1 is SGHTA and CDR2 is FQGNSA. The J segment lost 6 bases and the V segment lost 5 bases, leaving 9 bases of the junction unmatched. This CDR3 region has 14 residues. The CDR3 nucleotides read TGTGCCAGCAGCCCCGACAGGGAGCGTCATGGCTACACCTTC. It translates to CASSPDRERHGYTF.

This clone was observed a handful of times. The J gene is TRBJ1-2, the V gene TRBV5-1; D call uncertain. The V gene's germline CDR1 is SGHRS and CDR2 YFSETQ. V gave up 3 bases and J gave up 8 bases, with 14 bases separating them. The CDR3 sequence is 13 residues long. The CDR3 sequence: CASSSDTQGGYTF. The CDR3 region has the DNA TGCGCCAGCAGCTCCGACACGCAAGGCGGCTACACCTTC.

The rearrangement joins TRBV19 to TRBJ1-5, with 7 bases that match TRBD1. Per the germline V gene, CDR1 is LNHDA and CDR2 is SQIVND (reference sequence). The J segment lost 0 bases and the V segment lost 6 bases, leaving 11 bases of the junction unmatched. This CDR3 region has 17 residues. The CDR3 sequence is CASSFRYTGDSNQPQHF. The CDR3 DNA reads TGTGCCAGTAGCTTCCGCTATACAGGGGATAGCAATCAGCCCCAGCATTTT.

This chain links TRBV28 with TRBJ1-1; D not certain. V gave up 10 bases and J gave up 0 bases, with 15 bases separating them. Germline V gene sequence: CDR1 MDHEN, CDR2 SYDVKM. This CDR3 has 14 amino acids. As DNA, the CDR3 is TGTGCCACTTCACCACACATATTGAACACTGAAGCTTTCTTT. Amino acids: CATSPHILNTEAFF.

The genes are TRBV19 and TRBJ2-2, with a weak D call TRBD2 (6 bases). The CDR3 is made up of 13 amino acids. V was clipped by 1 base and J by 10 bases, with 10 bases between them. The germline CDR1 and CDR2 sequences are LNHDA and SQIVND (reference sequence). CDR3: CASSIGRGVELFF. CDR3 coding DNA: TGTGCCAGTAGTATAGGGCGGGGCGTGGAGCTGTTTTTT.

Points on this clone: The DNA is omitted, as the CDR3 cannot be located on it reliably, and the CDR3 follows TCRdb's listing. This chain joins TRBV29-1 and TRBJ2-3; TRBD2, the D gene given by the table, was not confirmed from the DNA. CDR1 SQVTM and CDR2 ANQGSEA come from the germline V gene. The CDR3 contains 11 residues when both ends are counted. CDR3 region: CSPDFRDTQYF.

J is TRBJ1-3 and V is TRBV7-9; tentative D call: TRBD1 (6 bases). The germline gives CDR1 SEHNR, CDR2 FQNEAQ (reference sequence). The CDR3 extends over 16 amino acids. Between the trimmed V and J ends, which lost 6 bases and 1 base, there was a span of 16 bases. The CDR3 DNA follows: TGTGCCAGCAGAAAGATGGACAGCAAATCTGGAAACACCATATATTTT. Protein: CASRKMDSKSGNTIYF. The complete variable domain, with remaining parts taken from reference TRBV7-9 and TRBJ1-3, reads DTGVSQNPRHKITKRGQNVTFRCDPISEHNRLYWYRQTLGQGPEFLTYFQNEAQLEKSRLLSDRFSAERPKGSFSTLEIQRTEQGDSAMYLCASRKMDSKSGNTIYFGEGSWLTVV.

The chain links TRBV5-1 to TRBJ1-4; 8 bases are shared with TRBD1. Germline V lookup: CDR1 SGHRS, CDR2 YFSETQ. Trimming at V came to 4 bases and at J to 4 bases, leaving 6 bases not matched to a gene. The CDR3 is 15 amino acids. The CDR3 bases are TGCGCCAGCAGCGTCAGGGGGCTTGATAATGAAAAACTGTTTTTT. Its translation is CASSVRGLDNEKLFF. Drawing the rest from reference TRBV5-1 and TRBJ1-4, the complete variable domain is KAGVTQTPRYLIKTRGQQVTLSCSPISGHRSVSWYQQTPGQGLQFLFEYFSETQRNKGNFPGRFSGRQFSNSRSEMNVSTLELGDSALYLCASSVRGLDNEKLFFGSGTQLSVL.

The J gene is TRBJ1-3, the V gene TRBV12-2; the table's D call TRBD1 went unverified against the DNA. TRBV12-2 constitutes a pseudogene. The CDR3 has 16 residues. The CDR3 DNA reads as TGTGCAAGTCGCTTAGCAGGCAGGGGGCCTGGAAACACCATATATTTT. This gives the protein CASRLAGRGPGNTIYF.

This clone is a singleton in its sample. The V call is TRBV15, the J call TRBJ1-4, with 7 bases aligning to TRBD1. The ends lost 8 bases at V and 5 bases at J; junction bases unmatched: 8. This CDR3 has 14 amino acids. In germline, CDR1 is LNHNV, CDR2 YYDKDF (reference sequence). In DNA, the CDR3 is TGTGCCACCGGAACCGGGACAGAAAATGAAAAACTGTTTTTT. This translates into CATGTGTENEKLFF.

This CDR3 reads CASSFMDSLREKLFF. CDR3 coding DNA: TGTGCCAGCAGTTTTATGGACAGCCTAAGGGAAAAACTGTTTTTT. V usage is TRBV5-6 and J usage is TRBJ1-4, with D possibly being TRBD1 (6 bases). CDR3 size: 15 residues. V dropped 5 bases and J dropped 8 bases, with 19 bases sitting between them. Germline values: CDR1 SGHDT, CDR2 YYEEEE. The whole variable domain, filled in from reference TRBV5-6 and TRBJ1-4, reads DAGVTQSPTHLIKTRGQQVTLRCSPKSGHDTVSWYQQALGQGPQFIFQYYEEEERQRGNFPDRFSGHQFPNYSSELNVNALLLGDSALYLCASSFMDSLREKLFFGSGTQLSVL.